The 10 T cell receptor beta chains presented below share a single source sample, sequenced in a study of blood T cells in healthy people across ages. The second PCR ran about 6 to 12 cycles with a sample-barcoded 5' primer and J-beta primers. A single record per CDR3 protein comes from TCRdb applying MiXCR to the 5' RACE reads. This table holds approximately 1,700,000 distinct CDR3 sequences, about two fifths found once. Input material: blood. Receptors originate from a human donor in good health.

This sequence joins TRBV28 and TRBJ2-7; TRBD1 aligns across 7 bases. There are 15 residues in the CDR3. V shed 6 bases and J 2 bases; nucleotides not matched to a gene: 10. In germline, CDR1 is MDHEN, CDR2 SYDVKM. CDR3: CASRRTGVGTYEQYF. CDR3 coding DNA: TGTGCCAGCAGACGGACAGGAGTGGGTACCTACGAGCAGTACTTC.

The chain links TRBV29-1 to TRBJ2-5; D is unclear. Germline lookup yields CDR1 SQVTM and CDR2 ANQGSEA. The CDR3 covers 10 residues. The V end was cut by 7 bases, the J end by 5 bases, with 8 bases between. This chain's CDR3 is CSGSKETQYF. The CDR3 DNA sequence: TGCAGCGGGTCAAAGGAGACCCAGTACTTC.

This CDR3 is CASSLSQGTEAFF. CDR3 DNA sequence: TGTGCCAGCAGTTTAAGCCAGGGAACTGAAGCTTTCTTT. The rearrangement links TRBV27 to TRBJ1-1, with D tentatively TRBD1 (5 bases). Looked up from germline, CDR1 is MNHEY and CDR2 is SMNVEV (reference sequence). The V gene lost 2 bases and the J gene lost 5 bases, with 9 bases spanning the gap. CDR3 length equals 13 residues.

This chain uses TRBV7-9 with TRBJ1-2, with D unclear. The germline CDR1 and CDR2 sequences are SEHNR and FQNEAQ (reference sequence). The CDR3 loop spans 14 amino acids. Trimming removed 5 bases at V and 4 bases at J, with 14 bases between. The CDR3 reads CASSDSEESYGYTF. In DNA form, the CDR3 reads TGTGCCAGCAGCGATTCGGAGGAGAGCTATGGCTACACCTTC.

This clonotype was observed once. The chain joins TRBV7-2 to TRBJ2-6; 10 nucleotides match TRBD1. Trimming took 1 base from V and 4 from J; bases not matched to a gene: 7. The CDR3 totals 18 residues. CDR1 is SGHTA and CDR2 is FQGNSA in the germline V gene. The CDR3 reads CASSLVGQGISGANVLTF. CDR3 in DNA: TGTGCCAGCAGCTTAGTGGGACAGGGGATTTCCGGGGCCAACGTCCTGACTTTC.

This clonotype was counted only a few times. The CDR3 sequence: CASSLKGQGTYEQYF. The CDR3 DNA reads TGTGCCAGCAGCTTGAAAGGACAGGGTACCTACGAGCAGTACTTC. The J gene is TRBJ2-7, the V gene TRBV5-6, with 8 bases fitting TRBD1. CDR1 SGHDT and CDR2 YYEEEE come from the germline V gene. There are 15 residues in the CDR3. V was pared by 1 base and J by 2 bases, with 5 bases of the junction left unmatched.

This clonotype has just a few counts. The chain uses TRBV7-9 and TRBJ2-1, with 8 bases lining up with TRBD1. Trimming took 6 bases from V and 5 from J; bases not matched to a gene: 9. This CDR3 region has 15 residues. Germline lookup yields CDR1 SEHNR and CDR2 FQNEAQ (reference sequence). The CDR3: CASRSIPGQDNEQFF. In nucleotides, the CDR3 is TGTGCCAGCAGATCAATTCCGGGACAGGACAATGAGCAGTTCTTC.

The chain recombines TRBV4-2 with TRBJ2-4; D perhaps matches TRBD1 (5 bases). The germline V gene has CDR1 LGHNA and CDR2 YNFKEQ. Trimming left V 1 base short and J 7 bases short, with 14 bases between. The length of the CDR3 is 15 residues. The CDR3 DNA reads as TGTGCCAGCAGCCAAGTTCAGGGTCCCTGGAACATTCAGTACTTC. It translates to CASSQVQGPWNIQYF.

This chain connects TRBV6-2 or TRBV6-3 to TRBJ1-1; 9 nucleotides agree with TRBD1. Unmatched junction bases numbered 11, after V lost 5 bases and J lost 7 bases. The germline gives CDR1 MNHEY, CDR2 SVGEGT. The CDR3 length is 15 residues. The CDR3 region has the DNA TGTGCCAGCAGTCCTCCGGGACAGGGAAAAATTGAAGCTTTCTTT. It yields the protein CASSPPGQGKIEAFF.

This clonotype was counted only a few times. The chain joins TRBV20-1 to TRBJ2-5; D is possibly TRBD1 or TRBD2 (6 bases each). This CDR3 is 14 amino acids long. Germline CDR1 and CDR2: DFQATT and SNEGSKA (reference sequence). V was cut by 1 base and J by 2 bases, with 11 bases left in between. The CDR3 DNA is TGCAGTGCTAGAGGATGGAGGGGGCAAGAGACCCAGTACTTC. Its translation is CSARGWRGQETQYF.